This TCR beta chain was captured in a study of control samples from healthy donors and cancer patients. The data were produced by immunoSEQ multiplex PCR, yet TCRdb's version contains in-frame clones alone and is incomplete. The sample lists approximately 170,000 clones; about 93% were seen once. CDR1 and CDR2 (germline): SGHNT, YYREEE (reference sequence). V was clipped by 3 bases and J by 7 bases, with 19 bases between them. The CDR3 sequence is 15 residues long. In this sample, this clone turned up once. The chain employs TRBV5-4 and TRBJ2-5; TRBD1 or TRBD2 may be the D gene (7 bases each). The sequenced sample was blood. This clonotype was obtained from a woman in her twenties or thirties in good health. The CDR3 DNA is TGTGCCAGCAGCTCCCGCACCCAGGGGGAGGGGACCCAGTACTTC. This gives the protein CASSSRTQGEGTQYF.